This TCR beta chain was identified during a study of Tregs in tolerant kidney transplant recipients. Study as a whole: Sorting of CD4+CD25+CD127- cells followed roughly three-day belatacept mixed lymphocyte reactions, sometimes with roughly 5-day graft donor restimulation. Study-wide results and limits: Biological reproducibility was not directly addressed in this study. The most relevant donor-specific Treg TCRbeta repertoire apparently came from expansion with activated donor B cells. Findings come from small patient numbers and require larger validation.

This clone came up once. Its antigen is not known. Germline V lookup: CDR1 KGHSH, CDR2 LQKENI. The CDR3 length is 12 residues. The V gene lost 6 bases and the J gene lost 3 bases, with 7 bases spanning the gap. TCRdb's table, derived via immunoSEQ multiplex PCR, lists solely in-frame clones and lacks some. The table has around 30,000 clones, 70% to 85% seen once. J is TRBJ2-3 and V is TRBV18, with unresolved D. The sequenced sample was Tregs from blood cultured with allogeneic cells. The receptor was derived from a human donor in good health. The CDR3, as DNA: TGTGCCAGCTCTCTCGGGACAGATACGCAGTATTTT. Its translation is CASSLGTDTQYF.